This T cell receptor (beta chain) was identified during a study of shared clonotypes between healthy human individuals. For this clone: Its antigen remains unknown.

Study outcomes and limitations: Investigators expected sequencing depth to affect clonotype sharing among donors.

The CDR3 spans 15 residues. The germline gives CDR1 MNHNY, CDR2 SVGAGI (reference sequence). The V gene lost 0 bases and the J gene lost 5 bases, with 13 bases spanning the gap. TCRdb's copy holds only in-frame clones and misses some; the assay was immunoSEQ multiplex PCR. The sample yields about 2.5 million clones, just under 95% seen once. This chain uses TRBV6-6 with TRBJ2-5; D may be TRBD1 (6 bases). Input material: naive CD4+ T cells from PBMCs. As for subset: CD45RA+ positively selected. The origin of this receptor is a man between 18 and 35 years old in good health. Some clones in this sample may be carry-over from other donors' samples. The CDR3 bases are TGTGCCAGCAGTTACTCCCCAGGGGAGCGGGAGACCCAGTACTTC. It translates to CASSYSPGERETQYF.